Listed below are T cell receptor beta chains from one sample, sequenced in a study of blood T cell repertoires in COVID-19. Here immunoSEQ multiplex PCR was the method, and the copy in TCRdb shows in-frame clones only, minus some. The repertoire holds a few hundred thousand clones, with roughly nine tenths as singletons. Sequencing input: peripheral blood. The source is a man younger than 30 who had recovered from COVID-19. Each CDR3 is given with its conserved first and last residue. A D gene is named only where the DNA matches it firmly. Some rows mark clone size as missing; the rest say once, few, many or name a class of expanded clone.

TRBV6-1,TRBJ1-1,NA,NA,TGTGCCAGCAGTGAAAATCAGGGATCGAACACTGAAGCTTTCTTT,CASSENQGSNTEAFF
TRBV5-5,TRBJ2-3,NA,NA,TGTGCCAGCAGCTTTACTACCACAGATACGCAGTATTTT,CASSFTTTDTQYF
TRBV18,TRBJ1-2,once,NA,TGTGCCAGCTCTCCTGACAGGAGCTATGGCTACACCTTC,CASSPDRSYGYTF
TRBV5-4,TRBJ2-5,NA,TRBD2,TGTGCCAGCAGCCCGGACACGGGACTAGCAATAGAGACCCAGTACTTC,CASSPDTGLAIETQYF
TRBV18,TRBJ1-2,NA,TRBD1,TGTGCCAGCTCACAAACCGGGACAGGGGCTTATGGCTACACCTTC,CASSQTGTGAYGYTF
TRBV6-2/TRBV6-3,TRBJ1-2,NA,NA,TGTGCCAGCAGCTGGAGCTATGGCTACACCTTC,CASSWSYGYTF
TRBV2,TRBJ1-6,NA,TRBD1,TGTGCCAGCAGTGAACAGGGGGCGCTTGGTTCACCCCTCCACTTT,CASSEQGALGSPLHF
TRBV14,TRBJ1-3,once,NA,TGTGCCAGCAGCCCGGGAAACACCATATATTTT,CASSPGNTIYF
TRBV19,TRBJ2-7,once,TRBD1,TGTGCCAGTAGTCCAAGGACAGGGGGGACTTACGAGCAGTACTTC,CASSPRTGGTYEQYF
TRBV11-2,TRBJ1-1,NA,NA,TGTGCCAGCAGCGCCCGGTCCGGCACTGAAGCTTTCTTT,CASSARSGTEAFF
TRBV18,TRBJ2-7,NA,TRBD2,TGTGCCAGCTCACCACAGCGGGGGGACGAGCAGTACTTC,CASSPQRGDEQYF
TRBV25-1,TRBJ1-4,NA,NA,TGTGCCAGCCGAGGCTCTAGAGGTGAAAAACTGTTTTTT,CASRGSRGEKLFF
TRBV28,TRBJ2-3,NA,NA,TGTGCCAGCAGTTTATTCGGTACGCAGTATTTT,CASSLFGTQYF
TRBV3-1/TRBV3-2,TRBJ1-6,few,TRBD1,TGTGCCAGCAGCCTACCGCCGGGACAGGGTAATTCACCCCTCCACTTT,CASSLPPGQGNSPLHF
TRBV4-1,TRBJ2-7,few,TRBD2,TGCGCCAGCAGCCAACTAGCGGGAGGGCCCTCGACCTACGAGCAGTACTTC,CASSQLAGGPSTYEQYF
TRBV7-8,TRBJ1-4,NA,NA,TGTGCCAGCAGCTTAGTGAACTATAATGAAAAACTGTTTTTT,CASSLVNYNEKLFF
TRBV5-4,TRBJ2-3,NA,TRBD2,TGTGCCAGCAGCTTGGGTTCTAGCGGGGGTAGTAGCACAGATACGCAGTATTTT,CASSLGSSGGSSTDTQYF
TRBV6-1,TRBJ2-2,NA,TRBD1,TGTGCCAGCAGTGAACTGCGACAGGGGGTTAGCGGGGAGCTGTTTTTT,CASSELRQGVSGELFF
TRBV2,TRBJ2-7,NA,NA,TGTGCCACCGATAGCGACAGGTCTACCAAGCACGAGCAGTACTTC,CATDSDRSTKHEQYF
TRBV29-1,TRBJ2-2,few,TRBD1,TGCAGCGTTAAGGGGGCAGGCACCGGGGAGCTGTTTTTT,CSVKGAGTGELFF
TRBV7-9,TRBJ2-2,few,NA,TGTGCCACAACGGGATTTTCGAACACCGGGGAGCTGTTTTTT,CATTGFSNTGELFF